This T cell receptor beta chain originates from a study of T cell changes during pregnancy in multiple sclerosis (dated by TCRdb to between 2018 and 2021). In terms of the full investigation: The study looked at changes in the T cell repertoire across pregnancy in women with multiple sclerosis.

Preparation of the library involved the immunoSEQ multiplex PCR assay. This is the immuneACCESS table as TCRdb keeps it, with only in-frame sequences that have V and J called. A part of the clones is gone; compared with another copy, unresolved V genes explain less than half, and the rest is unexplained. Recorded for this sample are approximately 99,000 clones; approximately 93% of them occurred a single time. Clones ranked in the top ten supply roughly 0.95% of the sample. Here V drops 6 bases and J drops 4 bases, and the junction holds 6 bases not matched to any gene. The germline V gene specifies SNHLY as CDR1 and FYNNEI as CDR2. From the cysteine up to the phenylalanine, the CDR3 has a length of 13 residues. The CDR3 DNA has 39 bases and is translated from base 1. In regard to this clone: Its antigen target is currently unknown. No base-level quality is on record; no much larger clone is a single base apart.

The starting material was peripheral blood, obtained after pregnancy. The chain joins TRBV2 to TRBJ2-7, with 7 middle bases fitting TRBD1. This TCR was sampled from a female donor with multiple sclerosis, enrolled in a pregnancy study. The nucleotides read TGTGCCAGCAGCAGGACAGGCCTGTACGAGCAGTACTTC. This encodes CASSRTGLYEQYF.